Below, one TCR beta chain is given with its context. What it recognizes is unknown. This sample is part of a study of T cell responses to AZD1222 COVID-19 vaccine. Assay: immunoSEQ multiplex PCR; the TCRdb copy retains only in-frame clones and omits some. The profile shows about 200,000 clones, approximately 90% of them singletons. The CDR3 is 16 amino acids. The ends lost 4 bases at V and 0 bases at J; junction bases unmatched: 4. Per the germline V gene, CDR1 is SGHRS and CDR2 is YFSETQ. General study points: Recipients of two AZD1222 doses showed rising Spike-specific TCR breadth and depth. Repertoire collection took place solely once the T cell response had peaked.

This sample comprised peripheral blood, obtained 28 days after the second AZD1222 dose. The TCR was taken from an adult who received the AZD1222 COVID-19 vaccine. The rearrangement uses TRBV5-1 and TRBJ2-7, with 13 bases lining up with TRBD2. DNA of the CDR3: TGCGCCAGCAGCGGACTAGCGGGAGCCCGCTCCTACGAGCAGTACTTC. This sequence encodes CASSGLAGARSYEQYF.